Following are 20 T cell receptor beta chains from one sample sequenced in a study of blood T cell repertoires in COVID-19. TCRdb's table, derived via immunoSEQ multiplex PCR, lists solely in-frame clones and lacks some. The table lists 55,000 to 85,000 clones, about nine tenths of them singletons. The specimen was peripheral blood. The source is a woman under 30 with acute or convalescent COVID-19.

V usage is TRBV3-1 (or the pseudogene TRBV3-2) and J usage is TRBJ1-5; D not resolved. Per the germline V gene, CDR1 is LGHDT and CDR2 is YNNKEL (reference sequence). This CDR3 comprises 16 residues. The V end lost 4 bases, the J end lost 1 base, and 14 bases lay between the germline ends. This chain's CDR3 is CASSRGRGVSNQPQHF. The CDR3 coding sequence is TGTGCCAGCAGCCGTGGGCGGGGAGTAAGCAATCAGCCCCAGCATTTT.

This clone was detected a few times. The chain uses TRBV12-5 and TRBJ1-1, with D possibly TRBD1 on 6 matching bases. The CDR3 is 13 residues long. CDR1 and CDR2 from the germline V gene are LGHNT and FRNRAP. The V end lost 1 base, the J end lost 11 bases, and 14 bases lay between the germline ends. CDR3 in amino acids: CASGLDRVRVAFF. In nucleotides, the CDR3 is TGTGCTAGTGGTTTGGACAGGGTCAGGGTGGCTTTCTTT.

The CDR3, as DNA: TGTGCCAGCAGCCCCCTTAGCGGGGGGGCCACAGATACGCAGTATTTT. Translating gives CASSPLSGGATDTQYF. The J gene is TRBJ2-3, the V gene TRBV7-9, with TRBD2 matching over 11 bases. This CDR3 region has 16 residues. Germline V gives CDR1 SEHNR, CDR2 FQNEAQ (reference sequence). V lost 5 bases, J lost 2 bases, and 6 bases stayed unmatched.

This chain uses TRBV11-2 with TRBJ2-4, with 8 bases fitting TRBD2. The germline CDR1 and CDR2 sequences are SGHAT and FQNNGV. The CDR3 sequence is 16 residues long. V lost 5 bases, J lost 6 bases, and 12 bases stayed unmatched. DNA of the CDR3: TGTGCCAGCAGCAACCTCGGGGGGGACCAAAGAAACATTCAGTACTTC. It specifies CASSNLGGDQRNIQYF.

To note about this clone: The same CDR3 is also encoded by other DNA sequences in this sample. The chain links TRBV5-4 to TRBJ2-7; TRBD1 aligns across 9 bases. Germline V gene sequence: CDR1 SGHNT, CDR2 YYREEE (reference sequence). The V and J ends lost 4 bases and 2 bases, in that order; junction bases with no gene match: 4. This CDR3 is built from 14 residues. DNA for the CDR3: TGTGCCAGCAGCCTGGGACAGGGTCCCTACGAGCAGTACTTC. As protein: CASSLGQGPYEQYF.

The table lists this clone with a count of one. The CDR3 sequence: CASSLVASTNYGYTF. The CDR3, as DNA: TGTGCCAGCAGTTTAGTAGCCAGTACTAACTATGGCTACACCTTC. The chain employs TRBV27 and TRBJ1-2, with D uncertain. With 2 bases removed from V and 0 bases from J, the gap between germline ends came to 10 bases. The CDR3 has 15 residues. Germline lookup yields CDR1 MNHEY and CDR2 SMNVEV (reference sequence).

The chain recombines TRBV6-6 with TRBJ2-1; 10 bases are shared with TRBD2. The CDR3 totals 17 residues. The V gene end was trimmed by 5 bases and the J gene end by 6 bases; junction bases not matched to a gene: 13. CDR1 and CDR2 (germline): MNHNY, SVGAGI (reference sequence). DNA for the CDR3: TGTGCCAGCAGTCTTCTTAGGACTAGCGGAAGGGTCAATGAGCAGTTCTTC. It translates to CASSLLRTSGRVNEQFF.

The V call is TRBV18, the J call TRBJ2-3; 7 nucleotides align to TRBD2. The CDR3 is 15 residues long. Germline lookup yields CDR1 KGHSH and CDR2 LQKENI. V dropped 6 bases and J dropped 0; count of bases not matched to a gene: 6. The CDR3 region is CASSRTRQSTDTQYF. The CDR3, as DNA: TGTGCCAGCTCGCGGACTAGGCAAAGCACAGATACGCAGTATTTT.

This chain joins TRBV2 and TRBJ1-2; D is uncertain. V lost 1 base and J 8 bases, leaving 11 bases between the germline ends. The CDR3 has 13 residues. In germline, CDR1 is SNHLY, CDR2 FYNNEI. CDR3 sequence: CASSEELSWGYTF. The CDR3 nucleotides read TGTGCCAGCAGTGAAGAACTTAGTTGGGGCTACACCTTC.

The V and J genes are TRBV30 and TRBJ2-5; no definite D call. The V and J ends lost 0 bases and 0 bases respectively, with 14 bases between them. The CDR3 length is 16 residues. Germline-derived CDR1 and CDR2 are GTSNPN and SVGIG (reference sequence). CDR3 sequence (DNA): TGTGCCTGGAGTGTATGGGCAGGCCAAAACCAAGAGACCCAGTACTTC. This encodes CAWSVWAGQNQETQYF.

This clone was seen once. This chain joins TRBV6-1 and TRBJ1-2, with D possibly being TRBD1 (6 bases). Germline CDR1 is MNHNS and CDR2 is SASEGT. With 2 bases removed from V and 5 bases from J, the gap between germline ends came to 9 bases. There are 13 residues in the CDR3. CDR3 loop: CASSEQGKYGYTF. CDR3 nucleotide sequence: TGTGCCAGCAGTGAACAGGGGAAATATGGCTACACCTTC.

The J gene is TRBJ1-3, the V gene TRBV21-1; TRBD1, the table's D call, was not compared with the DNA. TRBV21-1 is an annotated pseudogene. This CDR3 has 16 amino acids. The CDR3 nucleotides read TGTGCCAGCAGCAATAAACAGGGGGCGTGCGGAAACACCATATATTTT. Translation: CASSNKQGACGNTIYF.

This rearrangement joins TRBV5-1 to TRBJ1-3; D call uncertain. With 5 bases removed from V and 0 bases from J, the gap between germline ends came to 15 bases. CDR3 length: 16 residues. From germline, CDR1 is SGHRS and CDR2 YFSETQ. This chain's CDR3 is CASSTNAGISGNTIYF. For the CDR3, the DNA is TGCGCCAGCAGTACAAACGCGGGGATCTCTGGAAACACCATATATTTT.

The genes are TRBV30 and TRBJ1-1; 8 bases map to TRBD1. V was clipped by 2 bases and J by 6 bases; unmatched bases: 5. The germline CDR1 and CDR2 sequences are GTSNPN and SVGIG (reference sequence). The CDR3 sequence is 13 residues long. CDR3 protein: CAWSPGQGAEAFF. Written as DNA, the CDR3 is TGTGCCTGGAGTCCTGGACAGGGCGCTGAAGCTTTCTTT.

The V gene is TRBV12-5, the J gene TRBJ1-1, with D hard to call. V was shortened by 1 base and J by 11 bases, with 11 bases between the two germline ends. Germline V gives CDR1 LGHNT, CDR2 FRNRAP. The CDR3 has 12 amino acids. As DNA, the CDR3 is TGTGCTAGTGGTTTGGAGACAAATATGGCTTTCTTT. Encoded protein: CASGLETNMAFF.

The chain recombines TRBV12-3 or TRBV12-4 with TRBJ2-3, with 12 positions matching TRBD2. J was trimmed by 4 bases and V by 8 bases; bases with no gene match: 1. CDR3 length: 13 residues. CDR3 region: CASRLAGADTQYF. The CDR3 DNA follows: TGTGCCAGCCGACTAGCGGGGGCAGATACGCAGTATTTT.

CDR3 coding DNA: TGTGCCAGCAGTACTATCCACCAGCAGTTCTTC. As protein: CASSTIHQQFF. The V gene is TRBV2, the J gene TRBJ2-1; unclear D gene. The CDR3 length is 11 residues. The germline V and J ends were trimmed by 5 bases and 11 bases, with 10 bases remaining between them. Looked up from germline, CDR1 is SNHLY and CDR2 is FYNNEI. The full variable domain, with the rest looked up from reference TRBV2 and TRBJ2-1, is EPEVTQTPSHQVTQMGQEVILRCVPISNHLYFYWYRQILGQKVEFLVSFYNNEISEKSEIFDDQFSVERPDGSNFTLKIRSTKLEDSAMYFCASSTIHQQFFGPGTRLTVL.

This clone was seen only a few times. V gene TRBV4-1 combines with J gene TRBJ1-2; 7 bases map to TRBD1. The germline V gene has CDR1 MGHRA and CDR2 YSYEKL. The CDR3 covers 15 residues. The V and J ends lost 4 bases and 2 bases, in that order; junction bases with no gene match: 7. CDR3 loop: CASSPQVQGNYGYTF. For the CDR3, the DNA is TGCGCCAGCAGCCCGCAGGTACAGGGGAACTATGGCTACACCTTC.

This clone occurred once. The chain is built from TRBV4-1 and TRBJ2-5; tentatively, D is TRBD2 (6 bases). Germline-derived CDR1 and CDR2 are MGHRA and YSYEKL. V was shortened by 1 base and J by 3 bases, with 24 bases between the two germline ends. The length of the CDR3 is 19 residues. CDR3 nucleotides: TGCGCCAGCAGCCAAGTGGGGCTCAAGGCACTAGCAGAAAAAGAGACCCAGTACTTC. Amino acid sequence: CASSQVGLKALAEKETQYF.

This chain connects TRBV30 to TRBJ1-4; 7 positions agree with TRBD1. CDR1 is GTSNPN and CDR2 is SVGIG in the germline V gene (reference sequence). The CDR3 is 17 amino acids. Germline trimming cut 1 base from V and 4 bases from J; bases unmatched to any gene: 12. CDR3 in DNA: TGTGCCTGGAGTGGGGTAGTTACAGGGGCCTTTAATGAAAAACTGTTTTTT. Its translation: CAWSGVVTGAFNEKLFF.